Listed below are T cell receptor beta chains from one sample, sequenced in a study of blood T cell repertoires in COVID-19. The repertoire was sequenced with immunoSEQ multiplex PCR; TCRdb's copy has only in-frame clones and lacks some. The sample holds about 300,000 clones, approximately 89% seen once. What was sequenced was peripheral blood. All receptors derive from a young woman with COVID-19, enrolled during active disease. Each CDR3 is given with its conserved first and last residue. The D gene is left open where the match is weak. A clone size is listed for some rows: how often the clone was seen (once, few, many), or a class if it is expanded.

J,D,V,size,DNA,CDR3
TRBJ1-4,-,TRBV19,-,TGTGCCAGTAGTATTTGGGGCGACAAGGAAAAACTGTTTTTT,CASSIWGDKEKLFF
TRBJ2-1,TRBD1,TRBV9,once,TGTGCCAGCAGCGTAGCTACCCGGACAGGGGCGGATGAGCAGTTCTTC,CASSVATRTGADEQFF
TRBJ2-5,TRBD2,TRBV10-3,-,TGTGCCATCAGTGAGTCAGTCGTAGGCGGGGGGTACCAAGAGACCCAGTACTTC,CAISESVVGGGYQETQYF
TRBJ2-3,TRBD2,TRBV19,-,TGTGCCAGTAGCTTACTAGCGGGGGGACTCACAGATACGCAGTATTTT,CASSLLAGGLTDTQYF
TRBJ1-1,-,TRBV11-2,-,TGTGCCAGCAGCTCACTACTAGGGAACACTGAAGCTTTCTTT,CASSSLLGNTEAFF
TRBJ1-1,-,TRBV6-1,once,TGTGCCAGCAGTGAATCCAGGGCGACTGAAGCTTTCTTT,CASSESRATEAFF
TRBJ1-2,TRBD1,TRBV19,-,TGTGCCAGTAGGAAGGACAGGGCCTATGGCTACACCTTC,CASRKDRAYGYTF
TRBJ1-2,-,TRBV7-2,once,TGTGCCAGCAGCTTAGCCAACAGCAACTATGGCTACACCTTC,CASSLANSNYGYTF
TRBJ2-3,TRBD2,TRBV5-1,-,TGCGCCAGCAGCCTCAGCCGGGGGGTGGCAGATACGCAGTATTTT,CASSLSRGVADTQYF
TRBJ1-1,-,TRBV5-1,-,TGCGCCAGCAGCTTAGGGGTGAACACTGAAGCTTTCTTT,CASSLGVNTEAFF
TRBJ1-1,-,TRBV7-9,-,TGTGCCAGCGAAGGGGTCCGAACTGAAGCTTTCTTT,CASEGVRTEAFF
TRBJ1-5,-,TRBV7-9,-,TGTGCCAGCAGCTTAGAAGGGGATGCTCAGCCCCAGCATTTT,CASSLEGDAQPQHF
TRBJ1-4,-,TRBV7-9,-,TGTGCCAGCAGCCCCAGGGGTTCTGCGACTAATGAAAAACTGTTTTTT,CASSPRGSATNEKLFF
TRBJ1-6,-,TRBV6-5,-,TGTGCCAGCAGGCGAGGGGAGGCACCCCTCCACTTT,CASRRGEAPLHF
TRBJ1-6,TRBD1,TRBV11-2,once,TGTGCCAGCAGCTTAAGACAGGGGTTTTATAATTCACCCCTCCACTTT,CASSLRQGFYNSPLHF
TRBJ1-1,-,TRBV3-1/TRBV3-2,-,TGTGCCAGCAGCCAAGAGAGGGTTAACACTGAAGCTTTCTTT,CASSQERVNTEAFF
TRBJ2-1,-,TRBV28,-,TGTGCCAGCAGCTCCGTGGTCGGTGAGCAGTTCTTC,CASSSVVGEQFF
TRBJ1-2,-,TRBV4-2,once,TGTGCCAGCAGCCAGAACCGGGACAATCGAGGAGGCTACACCTTC,CASSQNRDNRGGYTF
TRBJ1-4,TRBD1,TRBV30,-,TGTGCCTGGAGAGGGGGCGCATATAATGAAAAACTGTTTTTT,CAWRGGAYNEKLFF
TRBJ2-1,-,TRBV29-1,-,TGCAGCGTTGTCAGCAATGAGCAGTTCTTC,CSVVSNEQFF
TRBJ2-1,-,TRBV7-8,-,TGTGCCAGCAGCTTAGGAGGAGGTGAGCAGTTCTTC,CASSLGGGEQFF
TRBJ1-5,-,TRBV28,-,TGTGCCAGCGGGACACAGACAGCTCAGCCCCAGCATTTT,CASGTQTAQPQHF
TRBJ2-5,TRBD2,TRBV3-1/TRBV3-2,-,TGTGCCAGCAGCCCTGGCGAAACTAGCGGTTCTCTAGGAGAGACCCAGTACTTC,CASSPGETSGSLGETQYF
TRBJ2-1,-,TRBV4-1,-,TGCGCCAGCAGCCCTGTGCAACGGGGCTCCTACAATGAGCAGTTCTTC,CASSPVQRGSYNEQFF
TRBJ2-2,-,TRBV4-3,-,TGCGCCAGCAGCCCTAATTTTTTACCGGGGAGGCTGTTTTTT,CASSPNFLPGRLFF
TRBJ1-4,-,TRBV27,-,TGTGCCAGCAGTCCCACGCCGGGACATCTTAATGAAAAACTGTTTTTT,CASSPTPGHLNEKLFF
TRBJ1-1,-,TRBV27,few,TGTGCCAGCAGTTTATATTTTGGGGGGAGGGCTGAAGCTTTCTTT,CASSLYFGGRAEAFF
TRBJ1-2,TRBD1,TRBV7-9,-,TGTGCCAGCAGCTCTCAGATACAGGGGAGTTATGGCTACACCTTC,CASSSQIQGSYGYTF
TRBJ1-1,-,TRBV12-3/TRBV12-4,-,TGTGCCAGCAGTTTTCGGGGGTTTGAAGCTTTCTTT,CASSFRGFEAFF
TRBJ2-7,-,TRBV10-2,once,TGCGCCAGCAGTGAGGGGGCCGCCTACGAGCAGTACTTC,CASSEGAAYEQYF
TRBJ1-1,-,TRBV2,-,TGTGCCAGCAGTGATTGGGGAGGGACTGAAGCTTTCTTT,CASSDWGGTEAFF
TRBJ1-1,-,TRBV2,once,TGTGCCAGCAGGAAACAGGTCAACACTGAAGCTTTCTTT,CASRKQVNTEAFF